These 5 T cell receptor beta chains were sequenced from one sample in a study of cytomegalovirus exposure and HLA in healthy donors. Primers: 60 Vbeta forward and 13 Jbeta reverse. The method was immunoSEQ multiplex PCR; TCRdb's version includes in-frame clones alone and lacks a portion of them. The sample holds approximately 89,000 clones, about 80% seen once. Input material: PBMCs. Receptors originate from a human donor in good health.

This clone was recorded once. The rearrangement joins TRBV11-2 to TRBJ2-7; 10 bases map to TRBD1. The CDR3 has 14 residues. Germline CDR1 and CDR2: SGHAT and FQNNGV. J lost 2 bases, V lost 6 bases, and 4 bases had no gene match. The CDR3 spells CASREGQGTYEQYF. CDR3 sequence (DNA): TGTGCCAGCAGGGAGGGACAGGGGACCTACGAGCAGTACTTC.

The rearrangement links TRBV28 to TRBJ2-1; no definite D call. Germline values: CDR1 MDHEN, CDR2 SYDVKM. The CDR3 runs 14 residues. With 0 bases removed from V and 5 bases from J, the gap between germline ends came to 8 bases. The CDR3 sequence: CASSLWARHNEQFF. The CDR3 DNA is TGTGCCAGCAGTTTATGGGCTAGGCACAATGAGCAGTTCTTC.

The rearrangement links TRBV7-6 to TRBJ2-1; TRBD2 agrees at 11 bases. With V trimmed by 1 base and J by 6 bases, 5 bases remained unmatched. This CDR3 region has 16 residues. Germline loops: CDR1 SGHVS, CDR2 FNYEAQ. The CDR3 loop is CASSLGPGTSGNEQFF. DNA of the CDR3: TGTGCCAGCAGCTTAGGGCCGGGGACTAGCGGCAATGAGCAGTTCTTC.

In this sample, this clone turned up once. The chain carries TRBV10-1 and TRBJ1-4; TRBD1 matches at 7 bases. J gave up 1 base and V 6 bases, and 8 bases lay outside the gene matches. The CDR3 has 16 residues. Germline V gene sequence: CDR1 WNHNN, CDR2 SYGVQD (reference sequence). In nucleotides, the CDR3 is TGCGCCAGCAGGGGGACAGAACCTCTAACTAATGAAAAACTGTTTTTT. Amino acids: CASRGTEPLTNEKLFF.

DNA for the CDR3: TGTGCCACCAGCAGAGTTCCACTCGGACTGATTAATGAAAAACTGTTTTTT. Its translation is CATSRVPLGLINEKLFF. V is TRBV15 and J is TRBJ1-4; D gene uncertain. CDR3 length: 17 amino acids. Trimming left V 1 base short and J 4 bases short, with 16 bases between. Germline CDR1 reads LNHNV; CDR2 reads YYDKDF (reference sequence).